The 21 T cell receptor beta chains given below trace back to one sample, sequenced in a study of blood T cell repertoires in COVID-19. Sequenced by immunoSEQ multiplex PCR; TCRdb stores in-frame clones only, minus some. This sample has roughly 78,000 clones, with roughly 86% found just once. Material: peripheral blood. The receptors derive from a woman aged 55-75 years with acute or convalescent COVID-19.

Only one count was recorded for this clone. The V gene is TRBV7-9, the J gene TRBJ1-2; 7 bases align to TRBD1. The germline V gene has CDR1 SEHNR and CDR2 FQNEAQ (reference sequence). CDR3 length equals 15 residues. The V and J ends lost 6 bases and 4 bases, in that order; junction bases with no gene match: 11. CDR3: CASRPDEGAVYGYTF. As DNA, the CDR3 is TGTGCCAGCAGGCCAGATGAGGGGGCGGTCTATGGCTACACCTTC.

This chain's CDR3 is CASSPQASSYEQYF. The CDR3 nucleotides are TGTGCCAGCAGCCCCCAGGCCTCCTCCTACGAGCAGTACTTC. V usage is TRBV7-3 and J usage is TRBJ2-7; D is uncertain. This CDR3 has 14 residues. The V and J ends lost 5 bases and 0 bases respectively, with 11 bases between them. Germline V gene sequence: CDR1 SGHTA, CDR2 FQGTGA.

The V call is TRBV19, the J call TRBJ2-5; 11 bases are a match to TRBD2. With V trimmed by 8 bases and J by 2 bases, 7 bases remained unmatched. Germline V gene sequence: CDR1 LNHDA, CDR2 SQIVND (reference sequence). The CDR3 covers 15 residues. The chain's CDR3 is CASRRLAGPQETQYF. CDR3 sequence (DNA): TGTGCCAGTCGCCGACTAGCGGGACCACAAGAGACCCAGTACTTC.

V usage is TRBV5-1 and J usage is TRBJ2-7; 13 nucleotides line up with TRBD2. The CDR3 is made up of 15 amino acids. Germline lookup yields CDR1 SGHRS and CDR2 YFSETQ. After removal of 4 bases from V and 7 bases from J, the junction contained 8 bases not matched to a gene. The CDR3 loop reads CASSPELAGGQEQYF. The CDR3 region has the DNA TGCGCCAGCAGCCCGGAACTAGCGGGGGGGCAAGAGCAGTACTTC.

This chain joins TRBV24-1 and TRBJ2-5, with 7 nucleotides matching TRBD1. The CDR3 is made up of 14 amino acids. V gave up 3 bases and J gave up 5 bases; unmatched junction bases: 5. CDR1 and CDR2 (germline): KGHDR, SFDVKD. This chain's CDR3 is CATSDPTGIETQYF. As DNA, the CDR3 is TGTGCCACCAGTGATCCGACAGGGATTGAGACCCAGTACTTC.

V and J are TRBV6-6 and TRBJ1-4; D uncertain. CDR3 length equals 12 residues. V was pared by 1 base and J by 8 bases, with 5 bases between. Germline V gene data show CDR1 as MNHNY and CDR2 as SVGAGI (reference sequence). CDR3 region: CASSYLQEKLFF. CDR3 nucleotide sequence: TGTGCCAGCAGTTACTTACAGGAAAAACTGTTTTTT.

CDR3 protein: CASSLAFDRASQPQHF. Here the CDR3 DNA reads TGTGCCAGCAGCTTAGCTTTCGACAGGGCTAGCCAGCCCCAGCATTTT. The V call is TRBV7-2, the J call TRBJ1-5; TRBD1 matches 7 bases. The J segment lost 7 bases and the V segment lost 0 bases, leaving 9 bases of the junction unmatched. The CDR3 is made up of 16 amino acids. The V gene's germline CDR1 is SGHTA and CDR2 FQGNSA.

This sequence joins TRBV10-3 and TRBJ1-2, with D perhaps TRBD1 (5 bases). Trimming pared 1 base from V and 7 bases from J, leaving 19 bases between. Looked up from germline, CDR1 is ENHRY and CDR2 is SYGVKD. The CDR3 runs 16 residues. The CDR3 bases are TGTGCCATCAGTGAGTTTATTGGAGAAGGGGTCGGTGGCTACACCTTC. This codes for CAISEFIGEGVGGYTF.

The chain joins TRBV11-3 to TRBJ2-2, with unresolved D. The CDR3 covers 15 residues. V was clipped by 5 bases and J by 4 bases, with 14 bases between them. CDR1 is SGHNT, CDR2 YENEEA, per germline. The CDR3 bases are TGTGCCAGCAGCCCAGCCTTCGGCGGCACCGGGGAGCTGTTTTTT. This codes for CASSPAFGGTGELFF. Together with reference TRBV11-3 and TRBJ2-2, the CDR3 gives the full variable domain: EAGVVQSPRYKIIEKKQPVAFWCNPISGHNTLYWYLQNLGQGPELLIRYENEEAVDDSQLPKDRFSAERLKGVDSTLKIQPAELGDSAVYLCASSPAFGGTGELFFGEGSRLTVL.

The CDR3 nucleotides read TGTGCCAGCAGTTACGAGGCGGGAGGAGTCGCAGATACGCAGTATTTT. This sequence encodes CASSYEAGGVADTQYF. V is TRBV6-2 or TRBV6-3 and J is TRBJ2-3; TRBD2 matches 8 bases. J was trimmed by 4 bases and V by 2 bases; bases with no gene match: 8. This CDR3 comprises 16 residues. CDR1 and CDR2 (germline): MNHEY, SVGEGT.

The rearrangement uses TRBV28 and TRBJ1-5; possible D gene TRBD1, 6 bases. With 2 bases removed from V and 3 bases from J, the gap between germline ends came to 11 bases. Per germline, CDR1 MDHEN and CDR2 SYDVKM. The CDR3 is 15 residues long. CDR3 in amino acids: CASSLQGTPNQPQHF. The CDR3 coding sequence is TGTGCCAGCAGTTTACAGGGGACGCCCAATCAGCCCCAGCATTTT.

Here the CDR3 reads CASSYVARGTGELFF. CDR3 sequence (DNA): TGTGCCAGCAGTTACGTAGCCCGGGGCACCGGGGAGCTGTTTTTT. The rearrangement uses TRBV6-6 and TRBJ2-2; the D gene is possibly TRBD2 (5 bases). CDR1 is MNHNY, CDR2 SVGAGI, per germline (reference sequence). Trimming cost V 2 bases and J 4 bases, with 11 bases left between them. This CDR3 is built from 15 residues.

CDR3 nucleotide sequence: TGTGCCAGCAGTTACCGCAGGAACACTGAAGCTTTCTTT. Protein: CASSYRRNTEAFF. The V and J genes are TRBV6-5 and TRBJ1-1; D is uncertain. V lost 2 bases and J 1 base, leaving 5 bases between the germline ends. Germline values: CDR1 MNHEY, CDR2 SVGAGI. This CDR3 is 13 amino acids long.

V usage is TRBV9 and J usage is TRBJ1-1, with D unclear. V lost 0 bases and J lost 0, with 9 bases in between. Germline V gene lookup returns CDR1 SGDLS and CDR2 YYNGEE. This CDR3 region has 15 residues. DNA for the CDR3: TGTGCCAGCAGCGTAGGCGTCGGGATGAACACTGAAGCTTTCTTT. As protein: CASSVGVGMNTEAFF.

CDR3 loop: CASRPSGSNTGELFF. The CDR3 region has the DNA TGTGCCAGCAGGCCTAGCGGGTCGAACACCGGGGAGCTGTTTTTT. The chain carries TRBV3-1 (or the pseudogene TRBV3-2) and TRBJ2-2, with 8 nucleotides matching TRBD2. In germline, CDR1 is LGHDT, CDR2 YNNKEL (reference sequence). V trimming: 6 bases; J trimming: 0 bases; junction bases outside the gene matches: 3. This CDR3 has 15 amino acids.

This clone was counted between two and nine times. The rearrangement links TRBV7-3 to TRBJ2-1; 7 bases align to TRBD1. Per the germline V gene, CDR1 is SGHTA and CDR2 is FQGTGA. The CDR3 is made up of 15 amino acids. Trimming removed 5 bases from V and 7 bases from J; junction bases left unmatched: 11. The CDR3 DNA reads TGTGCCAGCAGCCACCCAGAGACAGGGTGGAATGAGCAGTTCTTC. This codes for CASSHPETGWNEQFF.

This clone was detected only once. The V call is TRBV24-1, the J call TRBJ2-3; TRBD1 agrees at 7 bases. V was clipped by 6 bases and J by 7 bases; unmatched bases: 9. CDR3 length: 14 amino acids. The germline CDR1 and CDR2 sequences are KGHDR and SFDVKD. The CDR3 protein is CATSLDRDPNTQYF. The DNA of the CDR3 is TGTGCCACCAGTCTTGACAGGGACCCAAATACGCAGTATTTT.

The chain recombines TRBV4-2 with TRBJ1-3; D gene ambiguous. V was trimmed by 3 bases and J by 0 bases, leaving 15 bases between them. The CDR3 covers 17 residues. Germline lookup yields CDR1 LGHNA and CDR2 YNFKEQ. The DNA of the CDR3 is TGTGCCAGCAGCCATCCTCCCGGAGGCACCTCTGGAAACACCATATATTTT. This translates into CASSHPPGGTSGNTIYF.

This clone was counted between two and nine times. This chain connects TRBV7-6 to TRBJ1-2; 8 bases match TRBD1. V lost 5 bases to trimming and J lost 7 bases; unmatched junction nucleotides: 6. From germline, CDR1 is SGHVS and CDR2 FNYEAQ. The CDR3 totals 13 residues. The CDR3 loop is CASSNRQGSGYTF. The CDR3 DNA reads TGTGCCAGCAGCAACCGACAGGGGTCTGGCTACACCTTC.

This clone was seen more than once but under ten times. V is TRBV30 and J is TRBJ1-2; 8 bases are shared with TRBD1. From germline, CDR1 is GTSNPN and CDR2 SVGIG (reference sequence). Trimming at V came to 6 bases and at J to 4 bases, leaving 4 bases not matched to a gene. This CDR3 comprises 12 residues. The CDR3 sequence: CACEQGGYGYTF. For the CDR3, the DNA is TGTGCCTGCGAACAGGGGGGCTATGGCTACACCTTC.

The genes are TRBV5-1 and TRBJ2-3; possible D gene TRBD2, 6 bases. The CDR3 runs to 17 residues. V was shortened by 4 bases and J by 0 bases, with 18 bases between the two germline ends. Germline CDR1 reads SGHRS; CDR2 reads YFSETQ. The DNA for the CDR3 is TGCGCCAGCAGCCGTGTAGCATCCGGGACTAGCACAGATACGCAGTATTTT. This translates into CASSRVASGTSTDTQYF.